This T cell receptor beta chain emerged from a study of Graves' ophthalmopathy and Graves' hyperthyroidism. About the research overall: Peripheral blood sampling occurred at initial diagnosis, before any treatment. Findings and limits, study-wide: Most clonotypes expanded in thyroid above 0.001 frequency were present in blood too.

Amplification targeted the TCR beta CDR3 regions, with RNA transcripts as the source material. RT-PCR with HTBI primers came first, then second-round multiplex PCR. TCRdb re-derived calls from the multiplex PCR reads in MiXCR, one entry per CDR3 protein. The sample consists of about 170,000 distinct CDR3 sequences, approximately 40% of them appearing once. The CDR3 sequence is 15 residues long. The V end was cut by 4 bases, the J end by 1 base, with 13 bases between. The germline V gene encodes CDR1 ENHRY and CDR2 SYGVKD. In the case of this clonotype: Its antigen is unknown.

Moderate-to-severe activity, with CAS ≥3, NOSPECS ≥4 and duration under 3 months, characterized the donors with ophthalmopathy. This sequence joins TRBV10-3 and TRBJ1-1; a possible D gene is TRBD1 (6 bases). The sequence derives from a woman between 40 and 50 years old with Graves' ophthalmopathy. The sequenced sample was peripheral blood. The CDR3 loop is CAISGDRGQNTEAFF. The CDR3 DNA reads as TGTGCCATCAGTGGGGACCGGGGACAGAACACTGAAGCTTTCTTT.